This T cell receptor (beta chain) emerged from a study of CD8+ T cells in alopecia areata. As regards this clone: Its antigen remains unidentified.

Extracted RNA was reverse transcribed, and the resulting cDNA served as sequencing template. Assay: immunoSEQ multiplex PCR; the TCRdb copy retains only in-frame clones and omits some. The table shows approximately 31,000 clones, with 60% to 85% occurring only once. Individuals with alopecia areata gave both lesional scalp punch biopsies and peripheral blood for collection. Sorting of PBMCs yielded the CD4+ and CD8+ T cells. Study-level findings and limits: Scalp sequencing captures resident alphabeta T cells of normal skin too. Researchers report lesional scalp, most notably alopecia totalis/universalis, outstripped normal scalp in clonality.

The sample consisted of NKG2D-low CD8+ T cells sorted from blood. The clonotype was recovered from a human donor with alopecia areata.

CDR3 in DNA: TGTGCCAGCAGTGAAGAATGGAGGGCCCCACGAGAGACCCAGTACTTC. It translates to CASSEEWRAPRETQYF. The V and J genes are TRBV25-1 and TRBJ2-5; maybe TRBD2 (6 bases). The CDR3 spans 16 residues. The V gene lost 2 bases and the J gene lost 4 bases, with 17 bases spanning the gap. CDR1 is MGHDK and CDR2 is SYGVNS in the germline V gene.